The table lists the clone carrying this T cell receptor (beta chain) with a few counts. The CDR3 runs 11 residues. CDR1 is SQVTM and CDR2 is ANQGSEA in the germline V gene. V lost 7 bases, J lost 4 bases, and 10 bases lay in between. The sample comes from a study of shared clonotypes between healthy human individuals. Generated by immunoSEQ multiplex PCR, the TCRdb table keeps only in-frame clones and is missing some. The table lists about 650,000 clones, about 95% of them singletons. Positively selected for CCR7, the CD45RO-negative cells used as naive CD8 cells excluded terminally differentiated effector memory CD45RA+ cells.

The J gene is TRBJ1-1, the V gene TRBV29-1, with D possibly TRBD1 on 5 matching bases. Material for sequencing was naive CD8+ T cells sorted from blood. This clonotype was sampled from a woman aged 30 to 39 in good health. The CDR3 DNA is TGCAGCGCCGAGGGACTCACTGAAGCTTTCTTT. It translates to CSAEGLTEAFF. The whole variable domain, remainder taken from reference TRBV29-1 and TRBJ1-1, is SAVISQKPSRDICQRGTSLTIQCQVDSQVTMMFWYRQQPGQSLTLIATANQGSEATYESGFVIDKFPISRPNLTFSTLTVSNMSPEDSSIYLCSAEGLTEAFFGQGTRLTVV.